The present entry profiles one T cell receptor (beta chain) with its context. Its antigen is undetermined. Germline lookup yields CDR1 SQVTM and CDR2 ANQGSEA. J was trimmed by 9 bases and V by 7 bases; bases with no gene match: 9. The CDR3 has 13 amino acids. The sample belongs to a study of brain T cells in children with intractable seizures. Only cases whose brain tissue showed the highest T cell transcript signatures were sequenced. Patients received at least one anti-epileptic drug before surgery. Sequencing used immunoSEQ multiplex PCR; TCRdb keeps in-frame clones, though not all of them. Of 80,000 or so clones detected, under 95% appear once; the ten largest clones hold 24%. Findings and limits, study-wide: Viral specificity was inferred only from CDR3 similarity; HCMV serostatus was unknown. Pre- and post-surgery blood differed in depth, so pre-surgery absences may be undersampling.

The chain joins TRBV29-1 to TRBJ2-3, with 11 bases identical to TRBD2. Sequenced here: peripheral blood, sampled at surgery. The clonotype was recovered from a girl aged 2-10 years with Rasmussen encephalitis and intractable seizures. CDR3 residues: CSDTSGSGNTQYF. DNA for the CDR3: TGCAGCGATACTAGCGGGAGCGGAAACACGCAGTATTTT.